The sequence of this TCR beta chain was determined in a study of shared clonotypes between healthy human individuals. Assay used: immunoSEQ multiplex PCR; TCRdb lists only in-frame clones, some missing. The repertoire holds a few million clones, with about 90% as singletons. The receptor's source is a man aged 18 to 35 in good health. Some clones in this sample may be carry-over from other donors' samples. Material: naive CD4+ T cells from PBMCs. Documented subset: CD45RA+ positively selected.

The CDR3 is CASREGPLWNEQFF. CDR3 DNA sequence: TGTGCCAGTAGGGAGGGCCCCCTCTGGAATGAGCAGTTCTTC. The genes are TRBV19 and TRBJ2-1; weak D call: TRBD2 (6 bases). Germline values: CDR1 LNHDA, CDR2 SQIVND (reference sequence). Trimming pared 6 bases from V and 7 bases from J, leaving 16 bases between. The CDR3 runs 14 residues.